Here is one TCR beta chain with its context. Prior to thyroid surgery, none of the patients had received any treatment. In the original workflow: Between-group CDR3 differences, defined by clinicopathological status, yielded a distant-metastasis classifier for papillary thyroid cancer. TCRdb reanalyzed the PCR reads with MiXCR. The V and J calls reflect TCRdb's pipeline rather than the authors' work. The sample lists fewer than 20,000 clones; 34% were seen once. These data belong to a study of metastatic and nonmetastatic thyroid tumors. At the level of the study: Where malignant and benign thyroid patients were concerned, repertoires were compared across blood and tumor or nodule tissue.

Germline loops: CDR1 SGHTA, CDR2 FQGNSA. This CDR3 is built from 14 residues. V lost 2 bases to trimming and J lost 4 bases, with 12 bases between them. The sequence was collected from a male donor with papillary thyroid cancer or a benign thyroid nodule (not recorded which). Some clones in this sample may be carry-over from other donors' samples. The chain has TRBV7-2 and TRBJ2-7; unclear D gene. The specimen sequenced was tumor tissue. CDR3 sequence reads: CASSLNRDTYEQYF. For the CDR3, the DNA is TGTGCCAGCAGCTTAAACCGCGACACGTACGAGCAGTACTTC.